This TCR beta chain was observed in a study of PD-1 blockade in classical Hodgkin lymphoma. Study at large: Patients got intravenous nivolumab 3 mg/kg every 2 weeks. Study-level findings and limits: The baseline diversity of complete responders showed similarity to that of newly diagnosed patients.

Here immunoSEQ multiplex PCR was the method, and the copy in TCRdb shows in-frame clones only, minus some. The data hold approximately 60,000 clones, with roughly nine tenths observed a single time. This clone was seen once. The target antigen is unknown. This CDR3 is built from 14 residues. Germline CDR1 is MNHNS and CDR2 is SASEGT. V shed 2 bases and J shed 7 bases, with 12 bases lying between them. Each patient's relapse followed autologous stem cell transplantation, and brentuximab vedotin exposure varied. Sample: peripheral blood mononuclear cells (PBMCs), taken at baseline. The receptor was derived from a human donor with classical Hodgkin lymphoma. The chain joins TRBV6-1 to TRBJ1-5; D is unclear. Here the CDR3 DNA reads TGTGCCAGCAGTGAATCGGGCTCCGGCCAGCCCCAGCATTTT. Translated: CASSESGSGQPQHF.